This entry concerns a single T cell receptor beta chain. This clonotype appeared many times. The antigen it binds to is not known. Base qualities are not at hand, and no much larger clone is one base apart. The record originates from a study of response to subunit inactivated influenza vaccine (dated by TCRdb to the late 2010s). A note on the overall study: The study used deep quantitative T cell receptor repertoire profiling to track responses to a trivalent subunit inactivated influenza vaccine. Points the paper makes about the study in general: The authors proposed that each seasonal influenza vaccination may bring in only a limited number of new T cells.

Library prep was done by RT-PCR. The instrument given in TCRdb is Illumina HiSeq 2500. Starting from the raw public reads, TCRdb applied fastp trimming at Q25, assembled clones with MiXCR and retained in-frame beta chains. When rows share a CDR3 protein, they turn into one entry using the most common DNA and genes. The sample has 650,000 to 800,000 distinct CDR3 sequences on record, roughly 14% of them singletons. 5.5% to 7% of the sample is taken by the ten largest. Including cysteine and phenylalanine, the CDR3 has 14 amino acids. Just the 42-base CDR3 DNA is kept, in frame starting at base 1. For CDR1 and CDR2, the germline V gene lists SGHVS and FNYEAQ. The germline V and J ends show losses of 2 bases and 5 bases respectively, and no gene match explains 3 bases of the junction.

The TCR sequence derives from a man aged 50 to 59 who received an inactivated influenza vaccine. Donor details come from another sample of the same person, matched by shared clones. This specimen was PBMCs from blood, taken less than 15 days before vaccination. The chain uses TRBV7-6 and TRBJ2-5, with 9 bases aligning to TRBD2. The CDR3 reads as follows: CASSLTAGGETQYF. The DNA sequence is TGTGCCAGCAGCTTAACGGCGGGAGGGGAGACCCAGTACTTC.